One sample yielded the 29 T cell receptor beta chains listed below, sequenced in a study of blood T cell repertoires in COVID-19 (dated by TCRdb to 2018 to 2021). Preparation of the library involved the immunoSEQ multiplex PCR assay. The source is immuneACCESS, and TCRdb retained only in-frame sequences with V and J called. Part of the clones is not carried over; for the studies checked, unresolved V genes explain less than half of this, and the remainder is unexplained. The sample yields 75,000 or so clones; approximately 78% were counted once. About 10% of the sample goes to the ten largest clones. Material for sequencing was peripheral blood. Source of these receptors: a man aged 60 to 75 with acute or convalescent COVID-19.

Here the CDR3 reads CASSHGTSGRNEQYF. CDR3 DNA: TGTGCCAGCAGTCACGGGACTAGCGGGAGGAACGAGCAGTACTTC. The chain carries TRBV6-6 and TRBJ2-7; the match to TRBD2 covers 15 bases. V gave up 5 bases and J gave up 5 bases; unmatched junction bases: 4. The CDR3 totals 15 residues. The V gene's germline CDR1 is MNHNY and CDR2 SVGAGI (reference sequence).

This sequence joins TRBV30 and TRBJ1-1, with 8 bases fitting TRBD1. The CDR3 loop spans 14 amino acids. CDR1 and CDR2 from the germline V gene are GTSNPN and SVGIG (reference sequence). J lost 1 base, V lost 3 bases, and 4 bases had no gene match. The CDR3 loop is CAWSRTGRNTEAFF. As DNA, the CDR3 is TGTGCCTGGAGCCGGACAGGGCGGAACACTGAAGCTTTCTTT.

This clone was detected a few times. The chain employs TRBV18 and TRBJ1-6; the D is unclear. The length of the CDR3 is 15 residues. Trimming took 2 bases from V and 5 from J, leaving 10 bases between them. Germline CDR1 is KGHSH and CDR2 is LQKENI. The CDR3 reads CASSPDSGHNSPLHF. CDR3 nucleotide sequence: TGTGCCAGCTCACCAGATTCAGGCCATAATTCACCCCTCCACTTT.

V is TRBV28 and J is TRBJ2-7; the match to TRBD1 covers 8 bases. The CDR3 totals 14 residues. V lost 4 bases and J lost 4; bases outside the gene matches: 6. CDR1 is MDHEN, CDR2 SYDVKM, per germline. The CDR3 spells CASSSGQASYEQYF. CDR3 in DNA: TGTGCCAGCAGTTCGGGACAGGCGTCTTACGAGCAGTACTTC.

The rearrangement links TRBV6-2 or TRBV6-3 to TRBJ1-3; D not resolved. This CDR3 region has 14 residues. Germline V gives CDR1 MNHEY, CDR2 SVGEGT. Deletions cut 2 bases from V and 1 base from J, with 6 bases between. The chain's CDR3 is CASSYGSSGNTIYF. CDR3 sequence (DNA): TGTGCCAGCAGTTACGGCTCTTCTGGAAACACCATATATTTT.

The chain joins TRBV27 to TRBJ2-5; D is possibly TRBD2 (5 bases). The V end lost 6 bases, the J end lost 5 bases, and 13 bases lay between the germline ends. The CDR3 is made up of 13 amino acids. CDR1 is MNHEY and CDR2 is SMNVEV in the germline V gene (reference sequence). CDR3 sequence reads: CASSLHGVETQYF. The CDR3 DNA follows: TGTGCCAGCAGCCTACACGGGGTGGAGACCCAGTACTTC.

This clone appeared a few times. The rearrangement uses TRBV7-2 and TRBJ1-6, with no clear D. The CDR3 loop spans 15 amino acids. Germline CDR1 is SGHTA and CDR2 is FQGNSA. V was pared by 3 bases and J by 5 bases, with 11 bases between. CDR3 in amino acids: CASSLPQNHNSPLHF. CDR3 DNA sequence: TGTGCCAGCAGCTTGCCACAGAACCATAATTCACCCCTCCACTTT.

CDR3 loop: CASSDGQGYDEQYF. CDR3 DNA: TGTGCCAGTAGTGATGGACAGGGGTACGACGAGCAGTACTTC. The chain has TRBV19 and TRBJ2-7; TRBD1 aligns across 9 bases. V trimming: 5 bases; J trimming: 5 bases; junction bases outside the gene matches: 7. This CDR3 has 14 amino acids. In germline, CDR1 is LNHDA, CDR2 SQIVND (reference sequence).

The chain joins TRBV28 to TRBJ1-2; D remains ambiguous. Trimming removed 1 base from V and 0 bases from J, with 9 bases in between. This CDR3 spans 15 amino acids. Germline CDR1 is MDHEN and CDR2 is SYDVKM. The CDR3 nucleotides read TGTGCCAGCAGTTTATTGGGTGCGGCTAACTATGGCTACACCTTC. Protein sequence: CASSLLGAANYGYTF.

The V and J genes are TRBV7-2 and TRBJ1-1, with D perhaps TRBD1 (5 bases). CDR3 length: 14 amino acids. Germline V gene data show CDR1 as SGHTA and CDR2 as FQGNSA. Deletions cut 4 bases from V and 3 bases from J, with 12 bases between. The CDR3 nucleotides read TGTGCCAGCAGCTATGACAGTAGATACACTGAAGCTTTCTTT. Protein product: CASSYDSRYTEAFF.

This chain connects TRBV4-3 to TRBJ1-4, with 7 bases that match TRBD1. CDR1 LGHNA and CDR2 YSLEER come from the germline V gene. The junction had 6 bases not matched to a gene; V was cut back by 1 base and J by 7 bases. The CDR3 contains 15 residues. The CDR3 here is CASSQGQRGREKLFF. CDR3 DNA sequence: TGCGCCAGCAGCCAAGGGCAGAGGGGGCGTGAAAAACTGTTTTTT.

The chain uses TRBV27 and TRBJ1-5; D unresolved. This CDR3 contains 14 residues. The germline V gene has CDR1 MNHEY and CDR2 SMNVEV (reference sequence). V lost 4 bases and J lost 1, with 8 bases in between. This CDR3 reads CASSSPGSNQPQHF. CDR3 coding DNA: TGTGCCAGCAGTTCCCCCGGGAGCAATCAGCCCCAGCATTTT.

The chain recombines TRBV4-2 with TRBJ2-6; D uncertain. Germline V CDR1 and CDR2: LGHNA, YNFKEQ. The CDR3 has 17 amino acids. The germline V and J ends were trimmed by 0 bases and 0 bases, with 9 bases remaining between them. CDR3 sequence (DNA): TGTGCCAGCAGCCAAGAAGAGGTCCTCTCTGGGGCCAACGTCCTGACTTTC. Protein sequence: CASSQEEVLSGANVLTF.

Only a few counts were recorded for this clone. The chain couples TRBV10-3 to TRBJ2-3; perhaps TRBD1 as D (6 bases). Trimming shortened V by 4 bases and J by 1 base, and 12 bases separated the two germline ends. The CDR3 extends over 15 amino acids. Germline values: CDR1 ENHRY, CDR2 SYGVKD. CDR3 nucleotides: TGTGCCATCAGTGCGATGACAGGCCGCACAGATACGCAGTATTTT. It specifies CAISAMTGRTDTQYF.

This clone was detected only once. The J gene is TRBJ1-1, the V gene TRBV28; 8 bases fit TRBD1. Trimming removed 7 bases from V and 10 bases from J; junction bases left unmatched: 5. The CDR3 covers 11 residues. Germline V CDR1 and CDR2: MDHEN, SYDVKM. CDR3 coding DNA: TGTGCCAGCAATCCACAGGGGGGAGCTTTCTTT. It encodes CASNPQGGAFF.

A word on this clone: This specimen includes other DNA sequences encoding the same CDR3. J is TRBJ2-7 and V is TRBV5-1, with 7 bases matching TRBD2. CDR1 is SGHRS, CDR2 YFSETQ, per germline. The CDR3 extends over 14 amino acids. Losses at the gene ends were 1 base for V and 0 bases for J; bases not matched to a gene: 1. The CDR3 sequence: CASSLSGGSYEQYF. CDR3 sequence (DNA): TGCGCCAGCAGCTTGTCGGGGGGCTCCTACGAGCAGTACTTC.

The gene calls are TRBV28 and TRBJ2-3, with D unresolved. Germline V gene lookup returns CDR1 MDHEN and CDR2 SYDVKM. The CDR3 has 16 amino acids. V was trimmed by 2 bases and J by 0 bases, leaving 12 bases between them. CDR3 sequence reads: CASSLGLLSSTDTQYF. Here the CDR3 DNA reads TGTGCCAGCAGTTTAGGGCTTCTTTCTAGCACAGATACGCAGTATTTT.

The CDR3 nucleotides are TGTGCCAGCAGGACTAGCGGGGGGGTCTCCTACGAGCAGTACTTC. It specifies CASRTSGGVSYEQYF. The rearrangement joins TRBV5-4 to TRBJ2-7; TRBD2 matches 14 bases. The CDR3 is made up of 15 amino acids. CDR1 and CDR2 from the germline V gene are SGHNT and YYREEE (reference sequence). Losses at the gene ends were 5 bases for V and 0 bases for J; bases not matched to a gene: 1.

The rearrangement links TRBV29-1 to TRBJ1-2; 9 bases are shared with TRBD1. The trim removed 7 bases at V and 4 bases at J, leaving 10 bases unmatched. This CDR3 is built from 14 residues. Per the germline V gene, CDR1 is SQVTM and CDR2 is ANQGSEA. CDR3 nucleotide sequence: TGCAGCGCACCCGAGACAGGGGGGATCTATGGCTACACCTTC. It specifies CSAPETGGIYGYTF.

The CDR3 region has the DNA TGCGCCAGCAGCTTGGGAGGAGCGGGAGGGCAAGAGACCCAGTACTTC. This encodes CASSLGGAGGQETQYF. The chain uses TRBV5-1 and TRBJ2-5, with TRBD2 matching 10 bases. The CDR3 is 16 amino acids. CDR1 is SGHRS, CDR2 YFSETQ, per germline. The J segment lost 2 bases and the V segment lost 0 bases, leaving 4 bases of the junction unmatched.

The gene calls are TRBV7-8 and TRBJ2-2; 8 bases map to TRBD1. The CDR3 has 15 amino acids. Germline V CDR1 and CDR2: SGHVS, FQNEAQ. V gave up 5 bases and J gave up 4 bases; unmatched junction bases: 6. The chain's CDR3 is CASSPTGASTGELFF. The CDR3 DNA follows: TGTGCCAGCAGCCCGACAGGGGCGTCCACCGGGGAGCTGTTTTTT.

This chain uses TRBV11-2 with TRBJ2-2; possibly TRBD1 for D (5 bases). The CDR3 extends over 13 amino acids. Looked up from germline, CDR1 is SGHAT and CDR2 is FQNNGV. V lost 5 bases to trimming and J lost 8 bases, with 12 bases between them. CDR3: CASSPLGAGELFF. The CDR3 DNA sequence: TGTGCCAGCAGCCCCCTAGGGGCTGGGGAGCTGTTTTTT.

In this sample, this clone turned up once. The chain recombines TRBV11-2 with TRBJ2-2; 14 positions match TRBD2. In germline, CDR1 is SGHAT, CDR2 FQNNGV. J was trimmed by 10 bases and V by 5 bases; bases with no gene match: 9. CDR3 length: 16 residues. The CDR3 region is CASSPRLAGGLAELFF. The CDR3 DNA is TGTGCCAGCAGCCCCCGACTAGCGGGAGGGCTCGCGGAGCTGTTTTTT.

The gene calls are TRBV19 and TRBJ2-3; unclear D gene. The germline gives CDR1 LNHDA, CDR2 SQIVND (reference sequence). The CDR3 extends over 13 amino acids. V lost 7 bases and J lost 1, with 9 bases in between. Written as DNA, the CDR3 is TGTGCCAGTACCCCAGGTCGCACAGATACGCAGTATTTT. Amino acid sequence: CASTPGRTDTQYF. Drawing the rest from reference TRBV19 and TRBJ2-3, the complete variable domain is DGGITQSPKYLFRKEGQNVTLSCEQNLNHDAMYWYRQDPGQGLRLIYYSQIVNDFQKGDIAEGYSVSREKKESFPLTVTSAQKNPTAFYLCASTPGRTDTQYFGPGTRLTVL.

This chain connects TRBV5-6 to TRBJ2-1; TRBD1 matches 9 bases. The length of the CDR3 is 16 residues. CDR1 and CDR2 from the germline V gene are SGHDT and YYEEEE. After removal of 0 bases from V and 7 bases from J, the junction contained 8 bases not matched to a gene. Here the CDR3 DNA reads TGTGCCAGCAGCTTGGAGTGGACAGGGGCTGGGAATGAGCAGTTCTTC. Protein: CASSLEWTGAGNEQFF. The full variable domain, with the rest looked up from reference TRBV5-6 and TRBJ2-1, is DAGVTQSPTHLIKTRGQQVTLRCSPKSGHDTVSWYQQALGQGPQFIFQYYEEEERQRGNFPDRFSGHQFPNYSSELNVNALLLGDSALYLCASSLEWTGAGNEQFFGPGTRLTVL.

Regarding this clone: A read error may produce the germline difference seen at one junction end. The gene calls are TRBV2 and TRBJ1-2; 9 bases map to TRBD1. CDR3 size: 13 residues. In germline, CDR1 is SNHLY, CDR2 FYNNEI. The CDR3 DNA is TGTGCCAGCAGTGCCGGGACAGGGACTTCTTACCCCTTC. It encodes CASSAGTGTSYPF.

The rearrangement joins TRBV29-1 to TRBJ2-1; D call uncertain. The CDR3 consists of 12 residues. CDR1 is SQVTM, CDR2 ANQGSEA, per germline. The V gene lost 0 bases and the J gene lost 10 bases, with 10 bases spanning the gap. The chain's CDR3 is CSVEDRLFEQFF. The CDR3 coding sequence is TGCAGCGTTGAAGATCGTCTCTTCGAGCAGTTCTTC.

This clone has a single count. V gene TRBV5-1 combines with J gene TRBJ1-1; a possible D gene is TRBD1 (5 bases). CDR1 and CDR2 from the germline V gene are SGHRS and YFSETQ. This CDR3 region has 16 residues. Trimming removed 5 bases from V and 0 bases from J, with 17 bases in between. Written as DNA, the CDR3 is TGCGCCAGCAGACTCACAACAGCAGGGATGAACACTGAAGCTTTCTTT. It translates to CASRLTTAGMNTEAFF.

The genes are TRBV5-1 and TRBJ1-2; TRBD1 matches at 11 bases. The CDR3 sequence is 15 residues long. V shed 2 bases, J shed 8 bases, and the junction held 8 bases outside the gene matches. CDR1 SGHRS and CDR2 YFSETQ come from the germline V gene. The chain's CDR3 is CASSLNGQGAEGYTF. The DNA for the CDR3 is TGCGCCAGCAGCTTAAACGGACAGGGGGCCGAGGGCTACACCTTC.